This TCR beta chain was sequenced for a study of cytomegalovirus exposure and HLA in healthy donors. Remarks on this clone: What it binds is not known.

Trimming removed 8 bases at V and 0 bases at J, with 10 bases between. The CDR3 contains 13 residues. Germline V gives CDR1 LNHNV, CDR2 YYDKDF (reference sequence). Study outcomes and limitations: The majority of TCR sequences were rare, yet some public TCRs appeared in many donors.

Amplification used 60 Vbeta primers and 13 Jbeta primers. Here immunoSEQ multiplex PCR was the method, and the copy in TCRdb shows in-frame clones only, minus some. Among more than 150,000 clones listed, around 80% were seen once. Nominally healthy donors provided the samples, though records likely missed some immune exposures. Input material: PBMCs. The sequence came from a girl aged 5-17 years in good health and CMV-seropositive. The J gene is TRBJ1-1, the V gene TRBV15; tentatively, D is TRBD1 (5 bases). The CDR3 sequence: CATAQDMNTEAFF. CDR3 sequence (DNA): TGTGCCACCGCACAGGACATGAACACTGAAGCTTTCTTT.